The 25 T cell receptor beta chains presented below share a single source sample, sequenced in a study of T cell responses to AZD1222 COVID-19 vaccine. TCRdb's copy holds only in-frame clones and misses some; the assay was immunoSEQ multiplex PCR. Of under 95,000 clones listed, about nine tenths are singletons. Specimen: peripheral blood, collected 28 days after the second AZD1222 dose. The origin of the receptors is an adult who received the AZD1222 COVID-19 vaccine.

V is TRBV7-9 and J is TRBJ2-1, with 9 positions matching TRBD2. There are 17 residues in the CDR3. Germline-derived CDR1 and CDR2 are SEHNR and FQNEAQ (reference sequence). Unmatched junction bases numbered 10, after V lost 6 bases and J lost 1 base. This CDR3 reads CASSYLRAGGSYNEQFF. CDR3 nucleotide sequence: TGTGCCAGCAGTTATTTACGAGCGGGAGGTTCCTACAATGAGCAGTTCTTC. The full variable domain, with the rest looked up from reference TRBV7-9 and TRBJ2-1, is DTGVSQNPRHKITKRGQNVTFRCDPISEHNRLYWYRQTLGQGPEFLTYFQNEAQLEKSRLLSDRFSAERPKGSFSTLEIQRTEQGDSAMYLCASSYLRAGGSYNEQFFGPGTRLTVL.

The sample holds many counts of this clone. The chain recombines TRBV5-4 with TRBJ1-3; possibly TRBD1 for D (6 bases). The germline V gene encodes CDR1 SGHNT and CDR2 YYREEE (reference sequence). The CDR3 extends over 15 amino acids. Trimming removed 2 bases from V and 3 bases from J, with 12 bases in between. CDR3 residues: CASSFRGAHGNTIYF. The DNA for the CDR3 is TGTGCCAGCAGCTTCCGGGGGGCGCATGGAAACACCATATATTTT. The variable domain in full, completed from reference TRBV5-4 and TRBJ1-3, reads ETGVTQSPTHLIKTRGQQVTLRCSSQSGHNTVSWYQQALGQGPQFIFQYYREEENGRGNFPPRFSGLQFPNYSSELNVNALELDDSALYLCASSFRGAHGNTIYFGEGSWLTVV.

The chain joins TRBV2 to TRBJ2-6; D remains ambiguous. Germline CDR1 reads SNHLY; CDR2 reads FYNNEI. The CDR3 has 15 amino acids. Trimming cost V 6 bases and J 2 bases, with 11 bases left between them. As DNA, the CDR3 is TGTGCCAGCAGCCACACGGCGACTGGGGCCAACGTCCTGACTTTC. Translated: CASSHTATGANVLTF.

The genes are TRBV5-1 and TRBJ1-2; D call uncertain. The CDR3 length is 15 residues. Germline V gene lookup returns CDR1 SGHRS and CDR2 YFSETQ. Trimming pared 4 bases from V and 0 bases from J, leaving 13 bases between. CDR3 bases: TGCGCCAGCAGCAGTACAGTCTACCCTAACTATGGCTACACCTTC. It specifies CASSSTVYPNYGYTF.

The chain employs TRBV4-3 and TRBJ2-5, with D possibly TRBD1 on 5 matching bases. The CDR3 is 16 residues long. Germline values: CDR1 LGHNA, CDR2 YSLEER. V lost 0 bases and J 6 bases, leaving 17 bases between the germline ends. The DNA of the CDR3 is TGCGCCAGCAGCCAAGATGAAGGGGTGAGAGGAAAGACCCAGTACTTC. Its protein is CASSQDEGVRGKTQYF.

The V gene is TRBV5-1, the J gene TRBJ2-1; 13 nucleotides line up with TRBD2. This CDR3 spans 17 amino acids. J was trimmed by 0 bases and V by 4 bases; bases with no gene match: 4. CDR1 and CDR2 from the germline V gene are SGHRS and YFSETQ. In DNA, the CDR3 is TGCGCCAGCAGCCTTGGACTAGCGGGAGACTCCTACAATGAGCAGTTCTTC. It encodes CASSLGLAGDSYNEQFF.

The CDR3: CASRDRGIGPQHF. The CDR3 DNA reads TGTGCCAGCCGGGACAGGGGAATCGGGCCCCAGCATTTT. The rearrangement uses TRBV6-5 and TRBJ1-5, with TRBD1 matching over 10 bases. Trimming removed 8 bases from V and 9 bases from J; junction bases left unmatched: 7. CDR1 and CDR2 from the germline V gene are MNHEY and SVGAGI. CDR3 length: 13 residues.

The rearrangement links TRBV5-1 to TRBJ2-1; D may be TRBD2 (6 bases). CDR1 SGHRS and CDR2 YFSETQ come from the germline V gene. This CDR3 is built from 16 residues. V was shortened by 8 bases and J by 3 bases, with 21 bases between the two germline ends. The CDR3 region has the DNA TGCGCCAGTGGGAGAGGTGCGGGATTGGTCTACAATGAGCAGTTCTTC. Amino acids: CASGRGAGLVYNEQFF.

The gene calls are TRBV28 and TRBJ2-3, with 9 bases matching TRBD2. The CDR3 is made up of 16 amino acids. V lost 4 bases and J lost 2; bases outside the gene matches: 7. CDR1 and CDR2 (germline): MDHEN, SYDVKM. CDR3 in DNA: TGTGCCAGCAGTTCCCCTGGGACTAGCCCCACAGATACGCAGTATTTT. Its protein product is CASSSPGTSPTDTQYF. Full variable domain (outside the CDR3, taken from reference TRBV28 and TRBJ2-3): DVKVTQSSRYLVKRTGEKVFLECVQDMDHENMFWYRQDPGLGLRLIYFSYDVKMKEKGDIPEGYSVSREKKERFSLILESASTNQTSMYLCASSSPGTSPTDTQYFGPGTRLTVL.

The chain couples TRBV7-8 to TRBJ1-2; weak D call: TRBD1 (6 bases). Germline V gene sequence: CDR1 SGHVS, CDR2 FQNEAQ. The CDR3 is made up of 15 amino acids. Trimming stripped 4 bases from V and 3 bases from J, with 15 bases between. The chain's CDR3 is CASSSGQLTYYGYTF. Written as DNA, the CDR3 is TGTGCCAGCAGCTCCGGACAGCTCACTTACTATGGCTACACCTTC.

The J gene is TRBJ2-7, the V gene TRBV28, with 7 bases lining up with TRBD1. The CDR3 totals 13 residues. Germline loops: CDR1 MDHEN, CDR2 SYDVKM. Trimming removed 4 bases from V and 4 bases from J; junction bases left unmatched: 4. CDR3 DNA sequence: TGTGCCAGCAGTTCAGGGGGAAGGTACGAGCAGTACTTC. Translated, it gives CASSSGGRYEQYF.

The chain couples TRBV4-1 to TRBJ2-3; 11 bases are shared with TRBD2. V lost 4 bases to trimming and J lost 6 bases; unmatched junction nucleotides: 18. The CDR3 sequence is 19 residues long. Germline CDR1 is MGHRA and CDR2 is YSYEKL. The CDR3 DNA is TGCGCCAGCAGCCGCCAAACCTCCGGTACTAGCGGGAGTTCGGATACGCAGTATTTT. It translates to CASSRQTSGTSGSSDTQYF.

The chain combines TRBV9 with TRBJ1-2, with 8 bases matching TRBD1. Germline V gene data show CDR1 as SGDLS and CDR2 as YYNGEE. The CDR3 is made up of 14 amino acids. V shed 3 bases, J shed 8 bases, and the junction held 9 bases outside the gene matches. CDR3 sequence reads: CASSALKDREGYTF. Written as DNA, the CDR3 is TGTGCCAGCAGCGCCCTAAAGGACAGGGAGGGCTACACCTTC.

The CDR3: CASTLTTGDYGYTF. The CDR3 DNA reads TGTGCCAGCACCCTAACGACAGGGGACTATGGCTACACCTTC. The V and J genes are TRBV6-5 and TRBJ1-2; 8 bases map to TRBD1. V shed 7 bases and J 3 bases; nucleotides not matched to a gene: 7. Germline V lookup: CDR1 MNHEY, CDR2 SVGAGI. The CDR3 sequence is 14 residues long.

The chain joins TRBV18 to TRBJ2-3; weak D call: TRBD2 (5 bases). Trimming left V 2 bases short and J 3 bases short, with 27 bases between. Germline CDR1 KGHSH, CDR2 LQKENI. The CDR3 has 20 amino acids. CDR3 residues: CASSPRATREREGRTDTQYF. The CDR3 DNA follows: TGTGCCAGCTCACCAAGGGCTACTCGAGAAAGAGAGGGCCGAACAGATACGCAGTATTTT.

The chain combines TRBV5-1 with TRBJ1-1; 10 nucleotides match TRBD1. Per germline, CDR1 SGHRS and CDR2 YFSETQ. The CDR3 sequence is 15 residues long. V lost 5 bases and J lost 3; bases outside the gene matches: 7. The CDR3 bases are TGCGCCAGCAGATTCGGGACAGGGGTGGACACTGAAGCTTTCTTT. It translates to CASRFGTGVDTEAFF.

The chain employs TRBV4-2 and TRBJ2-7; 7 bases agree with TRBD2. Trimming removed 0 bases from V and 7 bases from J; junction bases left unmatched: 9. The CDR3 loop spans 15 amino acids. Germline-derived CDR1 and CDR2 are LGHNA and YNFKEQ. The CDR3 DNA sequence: TGTGCCAGCAGCCAAGACTTAGGTCAGGGAGGGGAGCAGTACTTC. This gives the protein CASSQDLGQGGEQYF.

DNA of the CDR3: TGTGCCAGCAGGGGGACTAGCGGGAGGAATGAGCAGTTCTTC. Its translation: CASRGTSGRNEQFF. The rearrangement joins TRBV2 to TRBJ2-1; 15 bases are shared with TRBD2. CDR1 is SNHLY and CDR2 is FYNNEI in the germline V gene. The junction had 1 base not matched to a gene; V was cut back by 6 bases and J by 7 bases. The CDR3 runs 14 residues.

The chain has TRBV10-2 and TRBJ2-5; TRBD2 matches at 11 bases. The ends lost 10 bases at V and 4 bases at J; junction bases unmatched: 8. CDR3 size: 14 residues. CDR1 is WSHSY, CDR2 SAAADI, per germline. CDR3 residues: CATKTSGNLETQYF. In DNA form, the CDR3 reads TGCGCCACCAAGACTAGCGGGAATTTAGAGACCCAGTACTTC.

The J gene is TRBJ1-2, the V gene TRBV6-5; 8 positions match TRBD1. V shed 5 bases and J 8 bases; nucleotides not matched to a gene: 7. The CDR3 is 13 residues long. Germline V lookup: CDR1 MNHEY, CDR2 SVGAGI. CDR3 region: CASSLTGARGYTF. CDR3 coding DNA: TGTGCCAGCAGTCTGACAGGGGCCCGGGGCTACACCTTC.

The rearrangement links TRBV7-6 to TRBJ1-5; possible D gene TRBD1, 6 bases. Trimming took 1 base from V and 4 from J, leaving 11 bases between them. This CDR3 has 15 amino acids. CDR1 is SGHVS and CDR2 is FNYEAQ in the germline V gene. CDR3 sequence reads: CASSLEARGNQPQHF. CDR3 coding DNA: TGTGCCAGCAGCTTAGAGGCCAGGGGAAATCAGCCCCAGCATTTT.

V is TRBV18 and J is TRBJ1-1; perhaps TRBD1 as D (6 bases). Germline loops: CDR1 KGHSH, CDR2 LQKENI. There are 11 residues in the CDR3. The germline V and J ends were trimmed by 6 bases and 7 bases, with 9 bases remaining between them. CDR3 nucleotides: TGTGCCAGCTCCGAGACAGGTGAAGCTTTCTTT. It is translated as CASSETGEAFF.

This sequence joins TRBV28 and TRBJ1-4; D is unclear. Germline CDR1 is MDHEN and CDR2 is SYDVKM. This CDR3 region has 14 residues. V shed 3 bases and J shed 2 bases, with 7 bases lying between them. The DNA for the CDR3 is TGTGCCAGCAGTTTGAGGCCCACTAATGAAAAACTGTTTTTT. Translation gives CASSLRPTNEKLFF.

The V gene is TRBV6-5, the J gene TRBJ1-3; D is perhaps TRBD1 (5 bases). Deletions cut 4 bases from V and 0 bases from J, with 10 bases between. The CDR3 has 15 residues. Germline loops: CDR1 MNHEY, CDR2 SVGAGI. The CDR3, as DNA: TGTGCCAGCAGTTTCGACGACAGCTCTGGAAACACCATATATTTT. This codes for CASSFDDSSGNTIYF.

This CDR3 is CASKRTGHIDYGYTF. CDR3 nucleotide sequence: TGCGCCAGCAAACGGACAGGGCACATCGACTATGGCTACACCTTC. The genes are TRBV23-1 and TRBJ1-2; TRBD1 matches at 8 bases. TRBV23-1 is an ORF, with its function uncertain. The length of the CDR3 is 15 residues. Losses at the gene ends were 7 bases for V and 3 bases for J; bases not matched to a gene: 10.